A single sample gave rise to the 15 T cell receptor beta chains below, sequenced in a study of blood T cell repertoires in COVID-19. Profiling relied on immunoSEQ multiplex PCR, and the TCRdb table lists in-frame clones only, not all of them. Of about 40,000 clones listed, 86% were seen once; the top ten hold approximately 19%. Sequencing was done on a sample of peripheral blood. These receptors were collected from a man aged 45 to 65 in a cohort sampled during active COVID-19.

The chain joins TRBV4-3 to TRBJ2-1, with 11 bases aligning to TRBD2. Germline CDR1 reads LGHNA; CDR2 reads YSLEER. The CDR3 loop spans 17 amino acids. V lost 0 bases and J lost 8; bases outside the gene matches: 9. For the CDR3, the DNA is TGCGCCAGCAGCCAAGATTGGCTAGCGGGGGGTAGGTATGAGCAGTTCTTC. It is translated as CASSQDWLAGGRYEQFF.

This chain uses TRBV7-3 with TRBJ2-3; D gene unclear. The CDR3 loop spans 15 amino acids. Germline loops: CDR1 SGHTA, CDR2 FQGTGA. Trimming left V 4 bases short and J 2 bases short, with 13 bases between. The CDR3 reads CASSSTGAVTDTQYF. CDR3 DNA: TGTGCCAGCAGCTCCACCGGAGCCGTCACAGATACGCAGTATTTT.

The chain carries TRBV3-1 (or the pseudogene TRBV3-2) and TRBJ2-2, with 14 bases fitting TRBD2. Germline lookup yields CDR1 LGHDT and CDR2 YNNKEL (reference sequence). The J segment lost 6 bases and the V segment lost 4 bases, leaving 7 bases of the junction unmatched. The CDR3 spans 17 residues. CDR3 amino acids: CASSLGLAGVRAGELFF. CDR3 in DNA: TGTGCCAGCAGCCTGGGACTAGCGGGAGTTCGGGCCGGGGAGCTGTTTTTT.

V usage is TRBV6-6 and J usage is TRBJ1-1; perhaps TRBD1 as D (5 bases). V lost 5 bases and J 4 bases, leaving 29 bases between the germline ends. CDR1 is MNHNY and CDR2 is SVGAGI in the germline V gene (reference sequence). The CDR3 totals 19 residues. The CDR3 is CASSPTPSRQLGRRTEAFF. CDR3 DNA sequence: TGTGCCAGCAGTCCCACCCCCTCCAGACAGCTCGGTCGGCGCACTGAAGCTTTCTTT.

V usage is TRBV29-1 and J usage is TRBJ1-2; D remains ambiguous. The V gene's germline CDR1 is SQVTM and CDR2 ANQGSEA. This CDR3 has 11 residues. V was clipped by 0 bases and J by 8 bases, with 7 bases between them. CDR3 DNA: TGCAGCGTTGAAGAGAGGGTCGGCTACACCTTC. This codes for CSVEERVGYTF.

The CDR3 is CASSPEHYEQYF. The CDR3 region has the DNA TGTGCCAGCTCACCGGAGCACTACGAGCAGTACTTC. The chain uses TRBV18 and TRBJ2-7; D gene ambiguous. The germline CDR1 and CDR2 sequences are KGHSH and LQKENI. The germline V and J ends were trimmed by 3 bases and 3 bases, with 6 bases remaining between them. The CDR3 extends over 12 amino acids.

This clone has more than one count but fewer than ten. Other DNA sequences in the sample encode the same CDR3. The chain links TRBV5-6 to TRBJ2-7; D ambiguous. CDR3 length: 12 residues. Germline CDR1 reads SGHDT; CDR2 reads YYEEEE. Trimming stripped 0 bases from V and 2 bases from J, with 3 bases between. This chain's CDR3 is CASSLATYEQYF. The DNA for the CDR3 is TGTGCCAGCAGCTTGGCCACCTACGAGCAGTACTTC.

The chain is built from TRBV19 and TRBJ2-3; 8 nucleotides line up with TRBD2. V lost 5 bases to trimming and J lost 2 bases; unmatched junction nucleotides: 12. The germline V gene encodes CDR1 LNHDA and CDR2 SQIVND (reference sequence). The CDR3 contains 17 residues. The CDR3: CASSLPVLAGYTDTQYF. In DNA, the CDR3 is TGTGCCAGTAGTCTTCCTGTCCTAGCGGGCTACACAGATACGCAGTATTTT.

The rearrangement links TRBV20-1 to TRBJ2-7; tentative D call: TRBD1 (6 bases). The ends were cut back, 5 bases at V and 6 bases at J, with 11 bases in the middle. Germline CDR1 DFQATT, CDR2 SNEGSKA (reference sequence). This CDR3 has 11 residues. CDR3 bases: TGCAGTGCTGGGGGACATTCCGAGCAGTACTTC. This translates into CSAGGHSEQYF.

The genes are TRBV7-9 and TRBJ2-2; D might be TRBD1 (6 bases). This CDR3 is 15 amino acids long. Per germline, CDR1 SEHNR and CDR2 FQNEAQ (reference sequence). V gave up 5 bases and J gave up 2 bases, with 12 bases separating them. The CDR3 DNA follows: TGTGCCAGCAGCCGGACAGACACAAACACCGGGGAGCTGTTTTTT. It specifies CASSRTDTNTGELFF.

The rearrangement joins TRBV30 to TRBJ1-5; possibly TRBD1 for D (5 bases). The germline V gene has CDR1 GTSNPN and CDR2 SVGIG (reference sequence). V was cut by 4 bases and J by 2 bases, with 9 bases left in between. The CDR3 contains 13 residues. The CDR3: CAWTVGGNQPQHF. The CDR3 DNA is TGTGCCTGGACGGTAGGGGGCAATCAGCCCCAGCATTTT. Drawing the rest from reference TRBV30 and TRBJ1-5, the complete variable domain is SQTIHQWPATLVQPVGSPLSLECTVEGTSNPNLYWYRQAAGRGLQLLFYSVGIGQISSEVPQNLSASRPQDRQFILSSKKLLLSDSGFYLCAWTVGGNQPQHFGDGTRLSIL.

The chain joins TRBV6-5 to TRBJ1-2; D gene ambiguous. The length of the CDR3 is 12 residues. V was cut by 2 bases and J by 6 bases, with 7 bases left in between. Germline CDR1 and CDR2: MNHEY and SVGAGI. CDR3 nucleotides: TGTGCCAGCAGTTACCGAGGAAATGGCTACACCTTC. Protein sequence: CASSYRGNGYTF.

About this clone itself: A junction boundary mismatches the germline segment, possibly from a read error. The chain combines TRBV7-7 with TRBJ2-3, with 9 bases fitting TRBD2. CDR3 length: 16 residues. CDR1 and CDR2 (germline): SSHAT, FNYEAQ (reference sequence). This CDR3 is CASSLKREESTDTQYF. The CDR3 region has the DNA TGTGCTAGCAGTCTTAAGCGGGAGGAAAGCACAGATACGCAGTATTTT.

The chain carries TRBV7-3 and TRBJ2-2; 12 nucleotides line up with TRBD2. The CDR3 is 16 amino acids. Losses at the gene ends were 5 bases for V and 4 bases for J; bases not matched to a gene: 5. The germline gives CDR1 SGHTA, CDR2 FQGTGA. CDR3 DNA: TGTGCCAGCAGCCTCGGACTAGCGGGGAGCACCGGGGAGCTGTTTTTT. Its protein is CASSLGLAGSTGELFF.

The CDR3 nucleotides read TGTGCCAGCAGCTCCAGCCTCAGGGGGCGCACAGATACGCAGTATTTT. The encoded protein is CASSSSLRGRTDTQYF. The rearrangement links TRBV11-3 to TRBJ2-3, with TRBD1 matching 8 bases. This CDR3 region has 16 residues. J lost 1 base, V lost 4 bases, and 7 bases had no gene match. The V gene's germline CDR1 is SGHNT and CDR2 YENEEA.